This T cell receptor beta chain was recovered during a study of T cells after yellow fever vaccination. In its sample, this clonotype was seen many times. UMIs were added to TCR cDNA along with a universal primer site when it was made by 5'RACE template switching. TCRdb passed the 5' RACE reads through MiXCR, listing each CDR3 protein once. The data contain fewer than 350,000 distinct CDR3 sequences, approximately 4.3% of them singletons. The CDR3 has 14 amino acids. The J segment lost 1 base and the V segment lost 8 bases, leaving 7 bases of the junction unmatched. Germline V lookup: CDR1 KGHSH, CDR2 LQKENI.

Sequences were derived from PBMCs, sampled 15 days after the yellow fever booster vaccination. This TCR came from a man aged 18 to 30 who received the YFV17D yellow fever vaccine. The chain couples TRBV18 to TRBJ1-1; 7 bases line up with TRBD1. The CDR3 DNA follows: TGTGCCAGCGCCTACAGGGGTCAGAACACTGAAGCTTTCTTT. This translates into CASAYRGQNTEAFF.